This T cell receptor beta chain was recovered during a study of T cell responses to AZD1222 COVID-19 vaccine. Study results and limitations: Repertoires were obtained solely post-peak T cell response. Possibly, clonal diversity was underestimated; donors were largely white British and included more females. Baseline seropositivity characterized only 5 to 7 AZD1222 recipients. At 160-218 and 743-854, vaccine-associated CD4 TCRs were dominant, and they spanned spike.

As concerns this clone: The antigen is undetermined.

Germline-derived CDR1 and CDR2 are MNHEY and SMNVEV (reference sequence). The CDR3 is made up of 15 amino acids. V was pared by 5 bases and J by 7 bases, with 18 bases between. Data came from immunoSEQ multiplex PCR; TCRdb stores just in-frame clones and leaves some out. The profile shows fewer than 150,000 clones, around 88% of them singletons. The sequence came from an adult in good health. Here the sequenced sample was peripheral blood, taken on day 0 of AZD1222 vaccination. The chain is built from TRBV27 and TRBJ2-1, with D perhaps TRBD2 (6 bases). CDR3: CASSPLGGRTNEQFF. In nucleotides, the CDR3 is TGTGCCAGCAGTCCTCTTGGGGGGAGAACGAATGAGCAGTTCTTC.